One and the same sample provided the 8 T cell receptor beta chains below, sequenced in a study of shared clonotypes between healthy human individuals. Repertoires were generated with immunoSEQ multiplex PCR, while TCRdb's copy carries only in-frame clones and drops some. The sample shows about 460,000 clones, around 77% of them seen only once. The sequenced material came from PBMCs. The receptor source for this set is a woman aged 40 to 55 in good health. Some clones in this sample may be carry-over from other donors' samples.

The V gene is TRBV28, the J gene TRBJ1-2; D possibly corresponds to TRBD1 (5 bases). V dropped 9 bases and J dropped 7 bases, with 15 bases sitting between them. The V gene's germline CDR1 is MDHEN and CDR2 SYDVKM. CDR3 size: 12 residues. Here the CDR3 DNA reads TGTGCCAGTTTCCGACAGAGACGTGGCTACACCTTC. Amino acids: CASFRQRRGYTF.

The sample holds a few counts of this clone. The gene calls are TRBV28 and TRBJ1-2, with a possible D match to TRBD1 (6 bases). The germline V and J ends were trimmed by 6 bases and 8 bases, with 13 bases remaining between them. The length of the CDR3 is 12 residues. Looked up from germline, CDR1 is MDHEN and CDR2 is SYDVKM. DNA for the CDR3: TGTGCCAGCAGCTCCCCCCAGGGGGGCTACACCTTC. This translates into CASSSPQGGYTF.

This clone has at least ten counts. The chain combines TRBV11-2 with TRBJ2-1; D is ambiguous. The germline V gene encodes CDR1 SGHAT and CDR2 FQNNGV. Trimming cost V 5 bases and J 8 bases, with 7 bases left between them. The length of the CDR3 is 11 residues. The CDR3 sequence is CASSPRDEQFF. The DNA for the CDR3 is TGTGCCAGCAGCCCCCGGGATGAGCAGTTCTTC.

The chain couples TRBV5-1 to TRBJ2-5; weak D call: TRBD1 (6 bases). Trimming cost V 4 bases and J 5 bases, with 9 bases left between them. This CDR3 contains 12 residues. The germline CDR1 and CDR2 sequences are SGHRS and YFSETQ. The CDR3 spells CASSPQGETQYF. Written as DNA, the CDR3 is TGCGCCAGCAGCCCCCAGGGGGAGACCCAGTACTTC.

This clone has a count of ten or more. This sequence joins TRBV18 and TRBJ2-1; D ambiguous. The CDR3 spans 18 residues. Per the germline V gene, CDR1 is KGHSH and CDR2 is LQKENI. Trimming cost V 1 base and J 0 bases, with 16 bases left between them. The CDR3 region has the DNA TGTGCCAGCTCACCACTCTCCCCGGCACAAAGCTCCTACAATGAGCAGTTCTTC. This codes for CASSPLSPAQSSYNEQFF. The full variable domain, with the rest looked up from reference TRBV18 and TRBJ2-1, is NAGVMQNPRHLVRRRGQEARLRCSPMKGHSHVYWYRQLPEEGLKFMVYLQKENIIDESGMPKERFSAEFPKEGPSILRIQQVVRGDSAAYFCASSPLSPAQSSYNEQFFGPGTRLTVL.

The gene calls are TRBV7-9 and TRBJ2-1; 10 nucleotides align to TRBD2. Losses at the gene ends were 7 bases for V and 6 bases for J; bases not matched to a gene: 9. Germline CDR1 reads SEHNR; CDR2 reads FQNEAQ (reference sequence). CDR3 length equals 15 residues. CDR3 DNA sequence: TGTGCCAGCACCGACGATAGCGGGAGGACCAATGAGCAGTTCTTC. Its translation is CASTDDSGRTNEQFF.

The genes are TRBV29-1 and TRBJ1-1, with D possibly matching TRBD1 (6 bases). V dropped 7 bases and J dropped 5 bases, with 14 bases sitting between them. Looked up from germline, CDR1 is SQVTM and CDR2 is ANQGSEA. This CDR3 has 12 amino acids. CDR3 in amino acids: CSAGLGATEAFF. CDR3 nucleotide sequence: TGCAGCGCTGGGCTGGGGGCGACTGAAGCTTTCTTT.

The V gene is TRBV7-9, the J gene TRBJ2-7; D is perhaps TRBD1 (6 bases). Looked up from germline, CDR1 is SEHNR and CDR2 is FQNEAQ (reference sequence). Trimming removed 1 base from V and 3 bases from J, with 13 bases in between. This CDR3 is 15 amino acids long. CDR3 loop: CASSLGQGSIYEQYF. DNA of the CDR3: TGTGCCAGCAGCTTAGGGCAGGGGTCAATCTACGAGCAGTACTTC. The full variable domain, completed using reference TRBV7-9 and TRBJ2-7, is DTGVSQNPRHKITKRGQNVTFRCDPISEHNRLYWYRQTLGQGPEFLTYFQNEAQLEKSRLLSDRFSAERPKGSFSTLEIQRTEQGDSAMYLCASSLGQGSIYEQYFGPGTRLTVT.